This entry lists 25 T cell receptor beta chains sequenced from one sample in a study of CD8 T cells in Susac syndrome. RNA in amounts of roughly 0.45 to 1 ug was reverse transcribed with random hexamers. MiXCR was run by TCRdb on the immunoSEQ multiplex PCR reads, yielding one entry per CDR3 protein. The table includes some 180,000 distinct CDR3 sequences, around 94% detected once. The sample taken for sequencing was CD4+ T cells from PBMCs. All receptors come from a human donor with Susac syndrome.

The rearrangement uses TRBV20-1 and TRBJ1-2, with 7 bases aligning to TRBD1. The CDR3 spans 13 residues. Germline-derived CDR1 and CDR2 are DFQATT and SNEGSKA (reference sequence). After removal of 2 bases from V and 8 bases from J, the junction contained 8 bases not matched to a gene. DNA for the CDR3: TGCAGTGCTAGAACGACAGGGAAGGCAGGCTACACCTTC. Translating gives CSARTTGKAGYTF.

This rearrangement joins TRBV30 to TRBJ2-3; D is ambiguous. V lost 2 bases and J 8 bases, leaving 8 bases between the germline ends. This CDR3 is 11 amino acids long. Germline CDR1 is GTSNPN and CDR2 is SVGIG (reference sequence). This chain's CDR3 is CAWSLGSTQYF. The CDR3 coding sequence is TGTGCCTGGAGTCTCGGCAGTACGCAGTATTTT. Full variable domain (remainder filled in from reference TRBV30 and TRBJ2-3): SQTIHQWPATLVQPVGSPLSLECTVEGTSNPNLYWYRQAAGRGLQLLFYSVGIGQISSEVPQNLSASRPQDRQFILSSKKLLLSDSGFYLCAWSLGSTQYFGPGTRLTVL.

This chain connects TRBV5-4 to TRBJ2-5; D is undetermined. V was shortened by 4 bases and J by 4 bases, with 14 bases between the two germline ends. CDR1 SGHNT and CDR2 YYREEE come from the germline V gene (reference sequence). This CDR3 has 14 amino acids. This CDR3 is CASSPPNSPETQYF. The CDR3 bases are TGTGCCAGCAGCCCCCCCAATTCCCCAGAGACCCAGTACTTC. The full variable domain, rest sourced from reference TRBV5-4 and TRBJ2-5, is ETGVTQSPTHLIKTRGQQVTLRCSSQSGHNTVSWYQQALGQGPQFIFQYYREEENGRGNFPPRFSGLQFPNYSSELNVNALELDDSALYLCASSPPNSPETQYFGPGTRLLVL.

The V and J genes are TRBV18 and TRBJ1-3, with D possibly being TRBD1 (5 bases). The germline gives CDR1 KGHSH, CDR2 LQKENI. The CDR3 covers 17 residues. With 3 bases removed from V and 1 base from J, the gap between germline ends came to 16 bases. This chain's CDR3 is CASSPSSRGESGNTIYF. The CDR3 DNA sequence: TGTGCCAGCTCACCCTCATCCCGGGGGGAGTCTGGAAACACCATATATTTT.

This sequence joins TRBV28 and TRBJ2-7; D not resolved. The length of the CDR3 is 15 residues. The germline V and J ends were trimmed by 1 base and 3 bases, with 13 bases remaining between them. Germline CDR1 MDHEN, CDR2 SYDVKM. In nucleotides, the CDR3 is TGTGCCAGCAGTTTATCCGACCCGACCCACTACGAGCAGTACTTC. It codes for CASSLSDPTHYEQYF.

The chain employs TRBV20-1 and TRBJ1-2; D possibly corresponds to TRBD1 (6 bases). Germline CDR1 and CDR2: DFQATT and SNEGSKA (reference sequence). This CDR3 contains 13 residues. Trimming took off 1 base at V and 4 bases at J, with 10 bases between the two ends. The CDR3 reads CSARVEQGYGYTF. The CDR3 bases are TGCAGTGCTAGAGTGGAACAGGGCTATGGCTACACCTTC.

This clonotype was seen a single time. The V call is TRBV4-2, the J call TRBJ2-1; D uncertain. Germline loops: CDR1 LGHNA, CDR2 YNFKEQ. This CDR3 has 17 amino acids. Trimming removed 0 bases from V and 1 base from J, with 13 bases in between. The CDR3 region is CASSQDIGALSYNEQFF. CDR3 DNA: TGTGCCAGCAGCCAAGATATCGGTGCGTTATCCTACAATGAGCAGTTCTTC.

The chain links TRBV6-2 or TRBV6-3 to TRBJ2-7, with D unresolved. V was cut by 2 bases and J by 1 base, with 6 bases left in between. The CDR3 sequence is 13 residues long. The germline CDR1 and CDR2 sequences are MNHEY and SVGEGT. CDR3 in amino acids: CASSYPYSYEQYF. DNA of the CDR3: TGTGCCAGCAGTTACCCCTATTCCTACGAGCAGTACTTC.

The CDR3 DNA is TGTGCCAGCAGTTTCCCCGGGACACAAGAGACCCAGTACTTC. It is translated as CASSFPGTQETQYF. The chain combines TRBV5-6 with TRBJ2-5; TRBD1 is a possible D gene (6 bases). V dropped 5 bases and J dropped 2 bases, with 13 bases sitting between them. Germline CDR1 and CDR2: SGHDT and YYEEEE. The CDR3 extends over 14 amino acids.

This clonotype turned up a few times. The chain has TRBV18 and TRBJ1-1, with a possible D match to TRBD1 (5 bases). V lost 3 bases and J 0 bases, leaving 8 bases between the germline ends. Looked up from germline, CDR1 is KGHSH and CDR2 is LQKENI. CDR3 length: 14 amino acids. CDR3 nucleotide sequence: TGTGCCAGCTCACCGGGACCGATGAACACTGAAGCTTTCTTT. Amino acids: CASSPGPMNTEAFF.

The V and J genes are TRBV7-3 and TRBJ2-1, with 15 bases fitting TRBD2. The germline gives CDR1 SGHTA, CDR2 FQGTGA. The length of the CDR3 is 15 residues. V was pared by 5 bases and J by 7 bases, with 3 bases of the junction left unmatched. CDR3 residues: CASSRTSGGANEQFF. CDR3 DNA: TGTGCCAGCAGCCGGACTAGCGGGGGGGCAAATGAGCAGTTCTTC. The full variable domain, in which reference TRBV7-3 and TRBJ2-1 provide the parts outside the CDR3, is GAGVSQTPSNKVTEKGKYVELRCDPISGHTALYWYRQSLGQGPEFLIYFQGTGAADDSGLPNDRFFAVRPEGSVSTLKIQRTERGDSAVYLCASSRTSGGANEQFFGPGTRLTVL.

This clonotype was observed once. The chain links TRBV20-1 to TRBJ2-7; D perhaps matches TRBD1 (6 bases). The CDR3 consists of 14 residues. Per germline, CDR1 DFQATT and CDR2 SNEGSKA (reference sequence). V lost 5 bases and J 0 bases, leaving 14 bases between the germline ends. In DNA form, the CDR3 reads TGCAGTGCTGGACAGCCAGGGAACTCCTACGAGCAGTACTTC. It encodes CSAGQPGNSYEQYF.

V gene TRBV4-3 combines with J gene TRBJ2-3; D is possibly TRBD1 or TRBD2 (5 bases each). CDR3 length equals 16 residues. V was cut by 1 base and J by 0 bases, with 11 bases left in between. From germline, CDR1 is LGHNA and CDR2 YSLEER. The CDR3 reads CASSQAPGTSTDTQYF. DNA for the CDR3: TGCGCCAGCAGCCAAGCTCCCGGGACGAGCACAGATACGCAGTATTTT.

This clonotype was seen a handful of times. The chain recombines TRBV4-1 with TRBJ2-3; D possibly uses TRBD1 or TRBD2 (5 bases each). The V gene lost 0 bases and the J gene lost 4 bases, with 14 bases spanning the gap. CDR1 is MGHRA and CDR2 is YSYEKL in the germline V gene. The CDR3 extends over 16 amino acids. This chain's CDR3 is CASSQDPGLGSDTQYF. The CDR3 DNA reads as TGCGCCAGCAGCCAAGATCCGGGGCTAGGGTCAGATACGCAGTATTTT.

The rearrangement uses TRBV6-5 and TRBJ1-1; possibly TRBD1 for D (5 bases). CDR3 length equals 17 residues. The germline V and J ends were trimmed by 0 bases and 0 bases, with 14 bases remaining between them. Germline-derived CDR1 and CDR2 are MNHEY and SVGAGI. CDR3 sequence: CASSYSMRRGVNTEAFF. The DNA for the CDR3 is TGTGCCAGCAGTTACTCGATGCGGCGAGGGGTGAACACTGAAGCTTTCTTT.

The gene calls are TRBV7-9 and TRBJ1-2; 8 positions agree with TRBD1. The CDR3 runs to 14 residues. V lost 6 bases and J lost 2; bases outside the gene matches: 5. Germline V lookup: CDR1 SEHNR, CDR2 FQNEAQ (reference sequence). CDR3 sequence (DNA): TGTGCCAGCAGTCTTCGGACAGGGAACTATGGCTACACCTTC. Translation gives CASSLRTGNYGYTF.

The CDR3 here is CAWSVTGGSEQYF. The CDR3, as DNA: TGTGCCTGGAGTGTAACAGGGGGCTCCGAGCAGTACTTC. V gene TRBV30 combines with J gene TRBJ2-7, with 9 bases lining up with TRBD1. The CDR3 has 13 residues. After removal of 0 bases from V and 6 bases from J, the junction contained 3 bases not matched to a gene. CDR1 is GTSNPN, CDR2 SVGIG, per germline (reference sequence).

The genes are TRBV28 and TRBJ2-3; no definite D call. Trimming stripped 10 bases from V and 5 bases from J, with 19 bases between. CDR3 length: 14 residues. Germline V gene lookup returns CDR1 MDHEN and CDR2 SYDVKM. The chain's CDR3 is CATKTTVGVDTQYF. The CDR3 nucleotides read TGTGCCACCAAGACGACGGTCGGCGTAGATACGCAGTATTTT.

The chain joins TRBV29-1 to TRBJ1-1; tentative D call: TRBD1 (5 bases). This CDR3 is built from 12 residues. Looked up from germline, CDR1 is SQVTM and CDR2 is ANQGSEA. In nucleotides, the CDR3 is TGCCACAAGCCGGACAAGAACACTGAAGCTTTCTTT. Amino acid sequence: CHKPDKNTEAFF.

This chain connects TRBV5-5 to TRBJ1-2; possibly TRBD1 for D (5 bases). V gave up 0 bases and J gave up 8 bases, with 14 bases separating them. This CDR3 is built from 14 residues. Germline assignment: CDR1 SGHKS and CDR2 YYEKEE (reference sequence). CDR3: CASSLESLGVGYTF. The CDR3 nucleotides are TGTGCCAGCAGCTTGGAATCCCTGGGGGTCGGCTACACCTTC. The variable domain in full, with the rest retrieved from reference TRBV5-5 and TRBJ1-2, is DAGVTQSPTHLIKTRGQQVTLRCSPISGHKSVSWYQQVLGQGPQFIFQYYEKEERGRGNFPDRFSARQFPNYSSELNVNALLLGDSALYLCASSLESLGVGYTFGSGTRLTVV.

V is TRBV27 and J is TRBJ2-7; D ambiguous. V lost 3 bases and J lost 1, with 7 bases in between. CDR3 length: 13 residues. The V gene's germline CDR1 is MNHEY and CDR2 SMNVEV (reference sequence). CDR3 nucleotide sequence: TGTGCCAGCAGTTTGGAAGGGTCCTACGAGCAGTACTTC. Its protein product is CASSLEGSYEQYF.

This clonotype was seen a few times. This sequence joins TRBV6-5 and TRBJ2-7; TRBD1 is a possible D gene (6 bases). The CDR3 is made up of 13 amino acids. The germline CDR1 and CDR2 sequences are MNHEY and SVGAGI. Trimming removed 6 bases from V and 5 bases from J, with 14 bases in between. The DNA of the CDR3 is TGTGCCAGCAGGCGAGGACAGTTCCACGAGCAGTACTTC. Its protein is CASRRGQFHEQYF.

The chain recombines TRBV7-2 with TRBJ2-3; D is possibly TRBD2 (6 bases). CDR3 length: 14 residues. The germline V and J ends were trimmed by 3 bases and 1 base, with 8 bases remaining between them. CDR1 and CDR2 (germline): SGHTA, FQGNSA. CDR3: CASSFQRGTDTQYF. The CDR3 DNA is TGTGCCAGCAGCTTTCAGCGGGGCACAGATACGCAGTATTTT.

This clonotype came up once. The chain employs TRBV6-2 or TRBV6-3 and TRBJ1-2; D call uncertain. The ends were cut back, 0 bases at V and 5 bases at J, with 4 bases in the middle. CDR3 length: 12 residues. Per germline, CDR1 MNHEY and CDR2 SVGEGT. CDR3 residues: CASSYSAYGYTF. The CDR3 DNA sequence: TGTGCCAGCAGTTACTCGGCGTATGGCTACACCTTC.

This clonotype was counted a single time. The rearrangement joins TRBV13 to TRBJ1-1; possible D gene TRBD1, 5 bases. The V end lost 1 base, the J end lost 8 bases, and 8 bases lay between the germline ends. Germline loops: CDR1 PRHDT, CDR2 FYEKMQ (reference sequence). This CDR3 has 12 residues. CDR3 region: CASSLDTGEAFF. CDR3 coding DNA: TGTGCCAGCAGCTTAGATACAGGAGAAGCTTTCTTT.